The 18 T cell receptor beta chains listed next were all sequenced from one sample in a study of CD8+CD57+ T cells in acquired aplastic anemia. Those patients picked for sequencing had displayed CD8+CD57+ cell expansion on flow cytometry. The use of genomic DNA as template underpinned the TCR beta VDJ and CDR3 profiling. TCRdb redid the calling of the reads with MiXCR, one entry per CDR3 protein. The table records roughly 200,000 distinct CDR3 sequences, nearly 65% of them present only once. Sequencing was done on a sample of sorted CD4+, CD8+, or CD8+CD57+ T cells (not recorded which) from PBMCs. The receptors here all came from a human donor with aplastic anemia.

This chain links TRBV5-1 with TRBJ1-1; unclear D gene. Germline V gives CDR1 SGHRS, CDR2 YFSETQ. CDR3 size: 15 residues. V was trimmed by 0 bases and J by 3 bases, leaving 12 bases between them. In DNA form, the CDR3 reads TGCGCCAGCAGCTTGGGGGCGGGTTCAGACACTGAAGCTTTCTTT. It encodes CASSLGAGSDTEAFF.

The V and J genes are TRBV14 and TRBJ2-7; D remains ambiguous. The CDR3 sequence is 14 residues long. The germline V gene has CDR1 SGHDN and CDR2 FVKESK. Trimming cost V 8 bases and J 1 base, with 15 bases left between them. CDR3 in amino acids: CASQTAGSSYEQYF. In DNA form, the CDR3 reads TGTGCCAGCCAAACGGCAGGTAGTTCCTACGAGCAGTACTTC.

The chain employs TRBV7-8 and TRBJ2-1, with TRBD2 matching 10 bases. Germline V gene lookup returns CDR1 SGHVS and CDR2 FQNEAQ. This CDR3 spans 16 amino acids. V was clipped by 4 bases and J by 2 bases; unmatched bases: 5. CDR3 coding DNA: TGTGCCAGCAGCTCCGAACTAGCGGGGCCCTACAATGAGCAGTTCTTC. Translated: CASSSELAGPYNEQFF. Based on the CDR3 plus reference TRBV7-8 and TRBJ2-1, the full variable domain is GAGVSQSPRYKVAKRGQDVALRCDPISGHVSLFWYQQALGQGPEFLTYFQNEAQLDKSGLPSDRFFAERPEGSVSTLKIQRTQQEDSAVYLCASSSELAGPYNEQFFGPGTRLTVL.

Remarks on this clonotype: A much bigger clone sits one base away, suggesting this may be a read error. The gene calls are TRBV2 and TRBJ2-5; no clear D gene. The CDR3 is made up of 13 amino acids. The germline V gene has CDR1 SNHLY and CDR2 FYNNEI. CDR3 sequence (DNA): TGTGCCAGCAGTGGGGCGAACCAAGAGACCCAGCACTTC. It codes for CASSGANQETQHF.

The rearrangement uses TRBV7-9 and TRBJ2-3; D is ambiguous. This CDR3 region has 12 residues. Germline CDR1 is SEHNR and CDR2 is FQNEAQ (reference sequence). V lost 5 bases to trimming and J lost 9 bases, with 12 bases between them. This CDR3 reads CASSRKTETQYF. The CDR3 nucleotides are TGTGCCAGCAGCCGAAAAACCGAAACGCAGTATTTT.

This CDR3 reads CASTFRASGPDTQYF. The CDR3 DNA follows: TGTGCCAGCACTTTCAGGGCTAGCGGTCCAGATACGCAGTATTTT. V usage is TRBV9 and J usage is TRBJ2-3; TRBD2 matches at 7 bases. V dropped 6 bases and J dropped 4; count of bases not matched to a gene: 11. There are 15 residues in the CDR3. Germline V gene sequence: CDR1 SGDLS, CDR2 YYNGEE. The variable domain in full, with the rest retrieved from reference TRBV9 and TRBJ2-3, is DSGVTQTPKHLITATGQRVTLRCSPRSGDLSVYWYQQSLDQGLQFLIQYYNGEERAKGNILERFSAQQFPDLHSELNLSSLELGDSALYFCASTFRASGPDTQYFGPGTRLTVL.

V and J are TRBV7-8 and TRBJ2-7; a weak D match, TRBD1 (6 bases). Germline V gene lookup returns CDR1 SGHVS and CDR2 FQNEAQ. The CDR3 sequence is 13 residues long. V lost 5 bases and J lost 4, with 12 bases in between. The CDR3 spells CASSPTQGYEQYF. CDR3 in DNA: TGTGCCAGCAGCCCCACTCAGGGGTACGAGCAGTACTTC.

V and J are TRBV5-1 and TRBJ2-7, with 10 bases aligning to TRBD1. In germline, CDR1 is SGHRS, CDR2 YFSETQ. The V and J ends lost 3 bases and 10 bases, in that order; junction bases with no gene match: 4. The CDR3 has 12 residues. For the CDR3, the DNA is TGCGCCAGCAGCTCCGGGACAGGGGATCAGTACTTC. Translated: CASSSGTGDQYF.

In this sample, this clonotype turned up many times. The chain is built from TRBV6-1 and TRBJ1-2; 8 nucleotides line up with TRBD1. In germline, CDR1 is MNHNS, CDR2 SASEGT. The CDR3 is 13 amino acids. The junction had 2 bases not matched to a gene; V was cut back by 6 bases and J by 2 bases. CDR3 nucleotides: TGTGCCAGCAGGGGGACAGGAAACTATGGCTACACCTTC. Its protein is CASRGTGNYGYTF.

The chain has TRBV19 and TRBJ1-2; possibly TRBD1 for D (5 bases). V was clipped by 5 bases and J by 8 bases, with 12 bases between them. CDR1 is LNHDA and CDR2 is SQIVND in the germline V gene (reference sequence). CDR3 length equals 12 residues. The CDR3 sequence: CASSVPGAGYTF. For the CDR3, the DNA is TGTGCCAGTAGTGTCCCCGGGGCGGGCTACACCTTC.

The J gene is TRBJ2-6, the V gene TRBV10-1; no reliable D call. This CDR3 is 14 amino acids long. V lost 2 bases and J 4 bases, leaving 6 bases between the germline ends. Germline CDR1 is WNHNN and CDR2 is SYGVQD (reference sequence). The CDR3 reads CASSEGTGANVLTF. In DNA, the CDR3 is TGCGCCAGCAGTGAGGGTACAGGGGCCAACGTCCTGACTTTC.

This clonotype occurred a few times. This chain uses TRBV5-1 with TRBJ2-1; 10 nucleotides align to TRBD1. J lost 8 bases, V lost 6 bases, and 14 bases had no gene match. CDR3 length: 16 amino acids. Germline-derived CDR1 and CDR2 are SGHRS and YFSETQ. CDR3 nucleotide sequence: TGCGCCAGCACCCTGGGGACAGGGGCCAATGTCGATGAGCAGTTCTTC. Translation gives CASTLGTGANVDEQFF.

The table lists this clonotype with many counts. The rearrangement links TRBV2 to TRBJ1-2, with D perhaps TRBD1 (6 bases). This CDR3 region has 16 residues. CDR1 and CDR2 (germline): SNHLY, FYNNEI. V was clipped by 10 bases and J by 0 bases, with 21 bases between them. The CDR3 DNA reads TGTGCCAACCTTCCCGGGACATCTGCAGCTAACTATGGCTACACCTTC. Translating it yields CANLPGTSAANYGYTF.

The chain carries TRBV24-1 and TRBJ1-5; 7 bases fit TRBD1. The germline V gene has CDR1 KGHDR and CDR2 SFDVKD. The CDR3 is made up of 14 amino acids. Trimming cost V 5 bases and J 7 bases; bases outside gene matches: 7. The CDR3 sequence: CATSVQGVDQPQHF. CDR3 coding DNA: TGTGCCACCAGTGTTCAGGGGGTAGACCAGCCCCAGCATTTT.

This chain joins TRBV7-8 and TRBJ1-3, with D perhaps TRBD1 (5 bases). The germline V and J ends were trimmed by 5 bases and 2 bases, with 16 bases remaining between them. The germline V gene encodes CDR1 SGHVS and CDR2 FQNEAQ. The CDR3 spans 16 residues. CDR3 sequence reads: CASSSQGFNAGNTIYF. CDR3 coding DNA: TGTGCCAGCAGCAGCCAGGGTTTCAACGCTGGAAACACCATATATTTT.

The chain links TRBV25-1 to TRBJ2-7; 7 bases align to TRBD1. Trimming at V came to 4 bases and at J to 2 bases, leaving 14 bases not matched to a gene. The CDR3 loop spans 17 amino acids. The germline gives CDR1 MGHDK, CDR2 SYGVNS. CDR3 loop: CASSVRLGTAKAYEQYF. DNA of the CDR3: TGTGCCAGCAGTGTTCGCCTCGGGACAGCTAAAGCCTACGAGCAGTACTTC.

This clonotype was seen more than once but under ten times. The chain couples TRBV7-2 to TRBJ2-1; possible D gene TRBD1, 5 bases. In germline, CDR1 is SGHTA, CDR2 FQGNSA. The CDR3 extends over 15 amino acids. Trimming shortened V by 4 bases and J by 4 bases, and 14 bases separated the two germline ends. DNA for the CDR3: TGTGCCAGCAGCTCATCACAGGCCCAGTACAATGAGCAGTTCTTC. Translating gives CASSSSQAQYNEQFF.

This clonotype was recorded only once. The genes are TRBV12-3 or TRBV12-4 and TRBJ1-2; perhaps TRBD1 as D (5 bases). The CDR3 loop spans 13 amino acids. V was clipped by 6 bases and J by 6 bases, with 14 bases between them. The CDR3 DNA reads TGTGCCAGCAGGCGGAGGGGAGGAGATGGCTACACCTTC. It is translated as CASRRRGGDGYTF.